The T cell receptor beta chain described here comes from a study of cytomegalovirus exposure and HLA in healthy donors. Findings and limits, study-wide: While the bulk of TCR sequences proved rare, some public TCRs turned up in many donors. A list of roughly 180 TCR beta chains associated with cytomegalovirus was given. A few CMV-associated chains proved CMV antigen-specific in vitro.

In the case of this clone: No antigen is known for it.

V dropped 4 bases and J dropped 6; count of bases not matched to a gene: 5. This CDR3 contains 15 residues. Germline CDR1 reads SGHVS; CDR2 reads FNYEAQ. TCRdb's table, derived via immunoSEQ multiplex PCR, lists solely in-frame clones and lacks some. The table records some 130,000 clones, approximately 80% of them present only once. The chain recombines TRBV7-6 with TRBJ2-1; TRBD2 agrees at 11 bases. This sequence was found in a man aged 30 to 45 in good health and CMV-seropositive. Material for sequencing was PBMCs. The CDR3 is CASSSVGTSGNEQFF. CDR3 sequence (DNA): TGTGCCAGCAGCTCGGTCGGGACTAGCGGCAATGAGCAGTTCTTC. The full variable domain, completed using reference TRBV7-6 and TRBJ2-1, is GAGVSQSPRYKVTKRGQDVALRCDPISGHVSLYWYRQALGQGPEFLTYFNYEAQQDKSGLPNDRFSAERPEGSISTLTIQRTEQRDSAMYRCASSSVGTSGNEQFFGPGTRLTVL.